This T cell receptor (beta chain) was profiled in a study of blood T cell repertoires in COVID-19. Study in general: Samples representing acute and convalescent COVID-19 were sourced from the United States, Italy and Spain. T cells, B-cell-depleted T cells, or PBMCs supplied cDNA or gDNA.

In the study's own analysis: Estimated nucleated cell counts came from reference gene primer amplification. Profiled with immunoSEQ multiplex PCR; TCRdb holds only in-frame clones, not every one. The V and J calls and clone size were taken over from that table, and D and trimming were inferred from the DNA. Among around 300,000 clones listed, 65% to 90% were seen once. The CDR3 contains 13 residues. V lost 5 bases to trimming and J lost 3 bases; unmatched junction nucleotides: 3. In germline, CDR1 is LNHDA, CDR2 SQIVND (reference sequence). Sequencing was done on a sample of peripheral blood. The chain employs TRBV19 and TRBJ1-1, with 7 bases aligning to TRBD1. This TCR was sampled from a human donor in a cohort sampled during active COVID-19. CDR3 nucleotides: TGTGCCAGTAGTTACAGGGGAGACACTGAAGCTTTCTTT. Its protein product is CASSYRGDTEAFF.